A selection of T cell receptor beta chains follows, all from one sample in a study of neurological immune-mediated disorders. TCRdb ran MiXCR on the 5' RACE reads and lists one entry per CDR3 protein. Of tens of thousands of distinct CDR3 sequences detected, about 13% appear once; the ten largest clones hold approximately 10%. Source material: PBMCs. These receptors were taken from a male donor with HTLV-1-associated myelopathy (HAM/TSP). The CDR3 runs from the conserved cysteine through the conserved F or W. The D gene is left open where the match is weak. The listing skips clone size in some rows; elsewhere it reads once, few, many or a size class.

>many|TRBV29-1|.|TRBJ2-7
TGCAGCGTTGAAGAAGGCGCTTACGAGCAGTACTTC
CSVEEGAYEQYF
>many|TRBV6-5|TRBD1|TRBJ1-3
TGTGCCAGCAGAGATGGAGGGGGCCAGGGAAACACCATATATTTT
CASRDGGGQGNTIYF
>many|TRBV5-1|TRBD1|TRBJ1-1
TGCGCCAGCAGCTTGGGTGTACAGGGGAGGGACACTGAAGCTTTCTTT
CASSLGVQGRDTEAFF
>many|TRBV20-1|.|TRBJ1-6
TGCAGTGCTAGAGATCTACACGGGTCCTATAATTCACCCCTCCACTTT
CSARDLHGSYNSPLHF
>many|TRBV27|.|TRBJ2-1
TGTGCCAGCAGCGTTGCACAGGGGAGGACCTACAATGAGCAGTTCTTC
CASSVAQGRTYNEQFF
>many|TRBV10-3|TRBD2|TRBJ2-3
TGTGCCATCAGTCCGACTAGCGCTGACACAGATACGCAGTATTTT
CAISPTSADTDTQYF
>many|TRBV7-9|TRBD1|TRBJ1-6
TGTGCCAGCAGCTTATCGGTTGGGACAGATAATTCACCCCTCCACTTT
CASSLSVGTDNSPLHF
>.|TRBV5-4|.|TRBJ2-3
TGTGCCAGCAGCTTGTCCAGCACAGATACGCAGTATTTT
CASSLSSTDTQYF
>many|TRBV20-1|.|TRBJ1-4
TGCAGTGTACAGAAGTTTGAAAAACTGTTTTTT
CSVQKFEKLFF
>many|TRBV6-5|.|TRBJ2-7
TGTGCCAGCAGTTACTCGGCAGGGGAAAACGAGCAGTACTTC
CASSYSAGENEQYF
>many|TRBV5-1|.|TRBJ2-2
TGCGCCAGCAGCTGGGAGGCCGGGGAGCTGTTTTTT
CASSWEAGELFF
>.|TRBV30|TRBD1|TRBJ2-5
TGTGTCTGGAACGCGGGGACAGGAATTTCGGGGCAGGAGACCCAGTACTTC
CVWNAGTGISGQETQYF
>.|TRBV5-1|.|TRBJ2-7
TGCGCCAGCAGTGGGGGTTACGAGCAGTACTTC
CASSGGYEQYF
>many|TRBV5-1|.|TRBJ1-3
TGCGCCAGCAGCATACAGGGAGCTGGAAACACCATATATTTT
CASSIQGAGNTIYF
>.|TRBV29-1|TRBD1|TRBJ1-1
TGCAGCGCGGGGACAGGCCTGAACACTGAAGCTTTCTTT
CSAGTGLNTEAFF
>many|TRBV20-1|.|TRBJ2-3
TGCAGTGCTAGAGGGGCCGGCTTGTGGACGCAGTATTTT
CSARGAGLWTQYF
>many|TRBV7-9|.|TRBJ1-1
TGTGCCAGCAGCACCAGGGATGTTCGCACTGAAGCTTTCTTT
CASSTRDVRTEAFF
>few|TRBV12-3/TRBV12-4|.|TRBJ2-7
TGTGCCAGCAGTTGGGGGGCGTACGAGCAGTACTTC
CASSWGAYEQYF
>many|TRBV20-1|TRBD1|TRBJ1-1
TGCAGTGCCGGCGGTGGGACAGGGGAGGCCAGCACTGAAGCTTTCTTT
CSAGGGTGEASTEAFF
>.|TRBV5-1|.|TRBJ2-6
TGCGCCAGCAGCTCCCCATCGGCGCACTCTGGGGCCAACGTCCTGACTTTC
CASSSPSAHSGANVLTF
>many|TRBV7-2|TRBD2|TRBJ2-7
TGTGCCAGCAGCTTAAGGGGGGCTAGCGGGCGAACCTACGAGCAGTACTTC
CASSLRGASGRTYEQYF
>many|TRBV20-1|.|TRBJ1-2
TGCAGTGCTAGCAATTCGGGAGCTAACTATGGCTACACCTTC
CSASNSGANYGYTF
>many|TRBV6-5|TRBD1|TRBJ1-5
TGTGCCAGCAGTCGACAGGGTAATAAGCCCCAGCATTTT
CASSRQGNKPQHF
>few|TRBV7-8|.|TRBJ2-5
TGTGCCAGCAAGGCAGGGGCAGAGACCCAGTACTTC
CASKAGAETQYF
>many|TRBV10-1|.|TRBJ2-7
TGCGCCAGCAGCGCCCAGGGAAGGGACGAGCAGTACTTC
CASSAQGRDEQYF
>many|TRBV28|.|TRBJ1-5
TGTGCCAGCAGTTCAACAGATCAGCCCCAGCATTTT
CASSSTDQPQHF
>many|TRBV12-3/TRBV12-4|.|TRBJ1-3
TGTGCCAGCATGAAGGCCGGAAACACCATATATTTT
CASMKAGNTIYF
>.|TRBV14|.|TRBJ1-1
TGTGCCAGCAGCCATAAGAGGGTCAGCCTGAACACTGAAGCTTTCTTT
CASSHKRVSLNTEAFF